These T cell receptor beta chains were read from a single sample in a study of shared clonotypes between healthy human individuals. The assay was immunoSEQ multiplex PCR, and TCRdb's table has in-frame clones only and misses some. The top ten clones hold around 0.25% of a sample with under 1 million clones, roughly 96% of them seen once. Material: naive CD8+ T cells sorted from blood. These receptors originate from a man in his thirties or forties in good health. CDR3s include the opening cysteine and the closing phenylalanine or tryptophan. Fields, in order: clone size, D gene, V gene, J gene, CDR3 protein, CDR3 DNA. D genes are given only for firm matches. Clone sizes are given selectively: once, few, many, or a class where the clone is expanded.

>NA|TRBD2|TRBV7-7|TRBJ2-2
CASSFTSGNTGELFF
TGTGCCAGCAGCTTTACTAGCGGAAACACCGGGGAGCTGTTTTTT
>NA|NA|TRBV28|TRBJ2-7
CASSETLYEQYF
TGTGCCAGCAGTGAAACCCTATACGAGCAGTACTTC
>once|NA|TRBV7-9|TRBJ2-7
CASSPKERNYEQYF
TGTGCCAGCAGCCCAAAAGAACGGAACTACGAGCAGTACTTC
>NA|NA|TRBV4-1|TRBJ1-2
CASSRDSSGYTF
TGCGCCAGCAGCCGTGACAGTTCTGGCTACACCTTC
>NA|NA|TRBV5-4|TRBJ1-1
CASSLRSSTEAFF
TGTGCCAGCAGCTTGAGGAGTAGCACTGAAGCTTTCTTT
>NA|NA|TRBV5-1|TRBJ2-7
CASTVRGGGYEQYF
TGCGCCAGCACGGTGAGGGGTGGTGGGTACGAGCAGTACTTC
>NA|TRBD2|TRBV27|TRBJ2-2
CASSLLTSGNTGELFF
TGTGCCAGCAGTTTACTGACTAGCGGAAACACCGGGGAGCTGTTTTTT
>NA|NA|TRBV6-1|TRBJ2-3
CASNLYREPDTQYF
TGTGCCAGCAATTTGTACAGGGAGCCAGATACGCAGTATTTT
>NA|NA|TRBV20-1|TRBJ2-7
CSARVVNEQYF
TGCAGTGCTAGAGTCGTCAACGAGCAGTACTTC
>NA|NA|TRBV21-1|TRBJ2-4
CASSKVWRGGRNIQYF
TGTGCCAGCAGCAAAGTCTGGCGGGGGGGCCGAAACATTCAGTACTTC
>NA|TRBD1|TRBV28|TRBJ2-7
CASSFTDRGEQYF
TGTGCCAGCAGTTTTACAGACAGGGGCGAGCAGTACTTC
>NA|TRBD2|TRBV4-2|TRBJ2-7
CASSQSGTSLEEQYF
TGTGCCAGCAGCCAATCCGGGACTAGCTTGGAGGAGCAGTACTTC
>NA|NA|TRBV7-9|TRBJ2-3
CASSLIQTDTQYF
TGTGCCAGCAGCTTGATCCAAACAGATACGCAGTATTTT
>NA|NA|TRBV6-5|TRBJ1-2
CASSYSAGAGGYTF
TGTGCCAGCAGTTACTCGGCAGGGGCGGGTGGCTACACCTTC
>NA|NA|TRBV5-4|TRBJ2-7
CASSFGQNYEQYF
TGTGCCAGCAGCTTCGGACAGAATTACGAGCAGTACTTC
>NA|NA|TRBV4-1|TRBJ2-3
CASSPTAGSTDTQYF
TGCGCCAGCAGCCCTACGGCGGGCAGCACAGATACGCAGTATTTT
>NA|NA|TRBV10-3|TRBJ1-5
CAISDGGNSNQPQHF
TGTGCCATCAGTGATGGAGGGAACAGCAATCAGCCCCAGCATTTT
>NA|NA|TRBV21-1|TRBJ2-1
CASSKGCTELNEQFF
TGTGCCAGCAGCAAAGGTTGCACCGAACTGAATGAGCAGTTCTTC
>NA|TRBD1|TRBV7-9|TRBJ1-5
CASSLAAGGQPQHF
TGTGCCAGCAGCTTAGCGGCAGGGGGCCAGCCCCAGCATTTT
>NA|NA|TRBV19|TRBJ2-7
CASSISALYEQYF
TGTGCCAGTAGTATTAGTGCCCTCTACGAGCAGTACTTC
>NA|NA|TRBV27|TRBJ1-2
CASSSAGGQANYGYTF
TGTGCCAGCAGTTCGGCCGGGGGCCAAGCTAACTATGGCTACACCTTC
>NA|TRBD1|TRBV11-2|TRBJ2-7
CASSLAGTGVGPTYEQYF
TGTGCCAGCAGCTTAGCCGGGACAGGAGTCGGCCCTACCTACGAGCAGTACTTC
>NA|TRBD1|TRBV6-1|TRBJ1-5
CASSWTGGAGQPQHF
TGTGCCAGCAGTTGGACAGGGGGCGCAGGACAGCCCCAGCATTTT
>NA|NA|TRBV11-2|TRBJ2-7
CASSRSGTGLYEQYF
TGTGCCAGCAGCCGATCTGGGACGGGGCTCTACGAGCAGTACTTC
>once|TRBD2|TRBV7-9|TRBJ2-1
CASSLGTSWNEQFF
TGTGCCAGCAGCTTGGGGACTAGCTGGAATGAGCAGTTCTTC
>NA|NA|TRBV4-1|TRBJ2-1
CASSRGTYNEQFF
TGCGCCAGCAGCCGGGGGACTTACAATGAGCAGTTCTTC
>NA|NA|TRBV25-1|TRBJ2-7
CASSLLQDAYEQYF
TGTGCCAGCAGCCTCCTCCAGGATGCCTACGAGCAGTACTTC
>NA|TRBD1|TRBV7-2|TRBJ2-3
CASSPMDRANTQYF
TGTGCCAGCAGCCCCATGGACAGGGCTAATACGCAGTATTTT
>NA|NA|TRBV11-2|TRBJ2-1
CASSLDYLSSYNEQFF
TGTGCCAGCAGCTTAGATTATTTGAGCTCCTACAATGAGCAGTTCTTC
>NA|NA|TRBV7-8|TRBJ2-7
CASSLPREGGKSYEQYF
TGTGCCAGCAGCCTGCCCAGAGAAGGCGGGAAAAGCTACGAGCAGTACTTC
>NA|TRBD2|TRBV13|TRBJ2-7
CASSLGGGRASEQYF
TGTGCCAGCAGCTTGGGCGGCGGGAGGGCCTCCGAGCAGTACTTC
>NA|TRBD2|TRBV10-2|TRBJ2-7
CASSESRGLAGAYEQYF
TGCGCCAGCAGTGAGTCACGTGGTCTAGCGGGAGCCTACGAGCAGTACTTC
>NA|NA|TRBV4-1|TRBJ2-7
CASSQVGEGEQYF
TGCGCCAGCAGCCAAGTAGGAGAGGGCGAGCAGTACTTC
>NA|TRBD2|TRBV5-1|TRBJ2-3
CASSLELAGTSTDTQYF
TGCGCCAGCAGCTTGGAACTAGCGGGAACTAGCACAGATACGCAGTATTTT
>NA|NA|TRBV9|TRBJ2-7
CASSVGQKGEQYF
TGTGCCAGCAGCGTAGGGCAAAAGGGCGAGCAGTACTTC
>NA|NA|TRBV7-9|TRBJ1-1
CASSPPAYTEAFF
TGTGCCAGCAGCCCCCCGGCTTACACTGAAGCTTTCTTT
>NA|TRBD2|TRBV25-1|TRBJ2-1
CASSGLAGAHNEQFF
TGTGCCAGCAGTGGCCTAGCGGGGGCGCACAATGAGCAGTTCTTC
>NA|NA|TRBV7-2|TRBJ2-7
CASSADLLGEQYF
TGTGCCAGCAGCGCGGACCTCCTGGGCGAGCAGTACTTC
>NA|TRBD1|TRBV11-2|TRBJ1-1
CASRPGTGVVIEAFF
TGTGCCAGCAGGCCCGGGACAGGGGTTGTAATTGAAGCTTTCTTT
>NA|NA|TRBV5-4|TRBJ2-3
CASSIETSTQYF
TGTGCCAGCAGCATCGAAACCTCTACGCAGTATTTT
>NA|TRBD1|TRBV6-5|TRBJ1-3
CASSGDRGLGNTIYF
TGTGCCAGCAGCGGGGACAGGGGGCTAGGAAACACCATATATTTT
>NA|TRBD1|TRBV7-8|TRBJ1-1
CASSLSGTEVTEAFF
TGTGCCAGCAGCTTAAGTGGGACAGAGGTCACTGAAGCTTTCTTT
>once|NA|TRBV27|TRBJ2-7
CASHKPHGGPYEQYF
TGTGCCAGCCATAAACCACACGGCGGTCCCTACGAGCAGTACTTC
>NA|NA|TRBV27|TRBJ1-1
CASSLAAGMNTEAFF
TGTGCCAGCAGTTTGGCGGCAGGTATGAACACTGAAGCTTTCTTT
>NA|TRBD1|TRBV5-5|TRBJ2-2
CASSSDREGSGELFF
TGTGCCAGCAGCTCTGACAGGGAAGGATCCGGGGAGCTGTTTTTT
>NA|TRBD2|TRBV7-9|TRBJ2-1
CASSSSSGRAVYEQFF
TGTGCCAGCAGCTCGTCTAGCGGGAGGGCCGTTTATGAGCAGTTCTTC
>NA|NA|TRBV11-2|TRBJ2-7
CASSGYDSAYEQYF
TGTGCCAGCAGCGGGTACGACTCAGCCTACGAGCAGTACTTC
>once|NA|TRBV14|TRBJ2-7
CASSQGRISYEQYF
TGTGCCAGCAGCCAAGGTCGGATTTCCTACGAGCAGTACTTC
>NA|NA|TRBV29-1|TRBJ1-5
CSVGENQPQHF
TGCAGCGTTGGGGAAAATCAGCCCCAGCATTTT
>NA|NA|TRBV6-4|TRBJ1-5
CASSDFFGNQPQHF
TGTGCCAGCAGTGACTTCTTTGGTAATCAGCCCCAGCATTTT
>once|NA|TRBV7-9|TRBJ2-7
CASRRGFRDSSYEQYF
TGTGCCAGCAGGAGGGGTTTCCGGGACTCCTCCTACGAGCAGTACTTC
>NA|TRBD1|TRBV5-1|TRBJ2-7
CASRYKQGTNEQYF
TGCGCCAGCAGATATAAACAGGGGACGAACGAGCAGTACTTC
>NA|TRBD2|TRBV6-1|TRBJ2-7
CASYPTSGYYEQYF
TGTGCCAGTTATCCGACTAGCGGTTACTACGAGCAGTACTTC
>NA|TRBD2|TRBV9|TRBJ2-3
CASSDGLAGATDTQYF
TGTGCCAGCAGCGACGGACTAGCGGGAGCCACAGATACGCAGTATTTT
>NA|TRBD1|TRBV19|TRBJ1-2
CASSPNRDRGPHNYGYTF
TGTGCCAGTAGCCCAAACCGGGACAGGGGTCCCCACAACTATGGCTACACCTTC
>NA|NA|TRBV7-9|TRBJ2-1
CASSPGGAVEQFF
TGTGCCAGCAGCCCTGGGGGGGCTGTTGAGCAGTTCTTC
>NA|NA|TRBV7-9|TRBJ2-7
CASSAGAGDEQYF
TGTGCCAGCAGTGCAGGGGCAGGGGACGAGCAGTACTTC
>NA|NA|TRBV29-1|TRBJ2-3
CSLEGENGDTQYF
TGCAGCCTCGAGGGGGAAAACGGGGATACGCAGTATTTT
>NA|TRBD2|TRBV4-1|TRBJ2-1
CASSPVLADSYNEQFF
TGCGCCAGCAGCCCGGTCCTAGCGGACTCCTACAATGAGCAGTTCTTC
>NA|NA|TRBV6-6|TRBJ1-5
CASTEGSQPQHF
TGTGCCAGCACAGAGGGCAGCCAGCCCCAGCATTTT